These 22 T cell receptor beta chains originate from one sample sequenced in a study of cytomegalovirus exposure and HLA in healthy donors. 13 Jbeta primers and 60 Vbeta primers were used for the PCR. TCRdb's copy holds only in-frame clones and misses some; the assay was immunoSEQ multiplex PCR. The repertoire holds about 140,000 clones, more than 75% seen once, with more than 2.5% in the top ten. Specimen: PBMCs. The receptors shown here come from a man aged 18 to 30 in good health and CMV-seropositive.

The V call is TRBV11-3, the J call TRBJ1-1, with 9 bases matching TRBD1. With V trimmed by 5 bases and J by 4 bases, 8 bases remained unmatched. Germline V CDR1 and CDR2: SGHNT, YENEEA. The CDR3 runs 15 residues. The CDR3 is CASSPGGTGSTEAFF. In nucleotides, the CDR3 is TGTGCCAGCAGCCCCGGCGGGACAGGGAGCACTGAAGCTTTCTTT.

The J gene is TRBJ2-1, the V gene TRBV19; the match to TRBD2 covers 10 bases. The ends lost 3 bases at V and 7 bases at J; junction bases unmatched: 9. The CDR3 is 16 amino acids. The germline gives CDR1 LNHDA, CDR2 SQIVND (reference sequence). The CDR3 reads CASSIWLAGEWNEQFF. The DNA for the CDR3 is TGTGCCAGTAGTATTTGGCTAGCGGGAGAATGGAATGAGCAGTTCTTC.

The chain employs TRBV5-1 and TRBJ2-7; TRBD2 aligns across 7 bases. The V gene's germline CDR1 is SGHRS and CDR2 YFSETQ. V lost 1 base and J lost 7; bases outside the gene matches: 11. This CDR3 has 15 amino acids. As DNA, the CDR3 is TGCGCCAGCAGCTTGAGCGGGACTTTAGAAACGGAGCAGTACTTC. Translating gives CASSLSGTLETEQYF.

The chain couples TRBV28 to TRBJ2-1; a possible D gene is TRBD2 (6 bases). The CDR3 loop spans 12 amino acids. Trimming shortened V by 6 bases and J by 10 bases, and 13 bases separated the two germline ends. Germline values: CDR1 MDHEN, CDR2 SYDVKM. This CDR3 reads CASSQLAREQFF. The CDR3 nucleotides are TGTGCCAGCAGCCAGCTAGCGAGGGAGCAGTTCTTC.

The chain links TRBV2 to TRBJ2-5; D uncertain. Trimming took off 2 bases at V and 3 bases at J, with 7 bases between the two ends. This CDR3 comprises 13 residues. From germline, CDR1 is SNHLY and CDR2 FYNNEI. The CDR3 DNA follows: TGTGCCAGCAGTGAAACGAGAAAAGAGACCCAGTACTTC. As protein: CASSETRKETQYF.

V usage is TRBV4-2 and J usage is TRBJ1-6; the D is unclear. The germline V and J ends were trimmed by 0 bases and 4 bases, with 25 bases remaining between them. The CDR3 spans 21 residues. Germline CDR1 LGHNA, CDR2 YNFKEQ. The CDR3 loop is CASSQDSGRPNPTAYNSPLHF. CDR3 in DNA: TGTGCCAGCAGCCAAGATTCTGGCAGGCCGAACCCGACGGCGTATAATTCACCCCTCCACTTT.

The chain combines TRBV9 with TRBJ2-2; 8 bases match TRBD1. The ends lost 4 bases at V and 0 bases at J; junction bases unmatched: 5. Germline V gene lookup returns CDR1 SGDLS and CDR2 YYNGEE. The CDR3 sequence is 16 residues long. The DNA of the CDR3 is TGTGCCAGCAGCCCTCAGGACAGGGCGAACACCGGGGAGCTGTTTTTT. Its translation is CASSPQDRANTGELFF. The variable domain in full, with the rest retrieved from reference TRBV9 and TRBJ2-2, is DSGVTQTPKHLITATGQRVTLRCSPRSGDLSVYWYQQSLDQGLQFLIQYYNGEERAKGNILERFSAQQFPDLHSELNLSSLELGDSALYFCASSPQDRANTGELFFGEGSRLTVL.

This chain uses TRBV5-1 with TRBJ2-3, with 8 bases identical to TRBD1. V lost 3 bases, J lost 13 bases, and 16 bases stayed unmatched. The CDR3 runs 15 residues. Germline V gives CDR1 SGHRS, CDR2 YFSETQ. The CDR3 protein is CASSSGTGDHILKYF. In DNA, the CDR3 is TGCGCCAGCAGCTCCGGGACAGGAGACCACATTTTAAAGTATTTT.

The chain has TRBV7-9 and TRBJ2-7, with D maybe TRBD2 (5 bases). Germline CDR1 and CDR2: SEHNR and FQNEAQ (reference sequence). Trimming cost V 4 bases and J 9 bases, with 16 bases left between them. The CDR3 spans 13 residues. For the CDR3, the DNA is TGTGCCAGCAGCTCGTCCACCAGTGAGGGGCAGTACTTC. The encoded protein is CASSSSTSEGQYF. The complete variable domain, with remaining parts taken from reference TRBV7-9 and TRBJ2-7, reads DTGVSQNPRHKITKRGQNVTFRCDPISEHNRLYWYRQTLGQGPEFLTYFQNEAQLEKSRLLSDRFSAERPKGSFSTLEIQRTEQGDSAMYLCASSSSTSEGQYFGPGTRLTVT.

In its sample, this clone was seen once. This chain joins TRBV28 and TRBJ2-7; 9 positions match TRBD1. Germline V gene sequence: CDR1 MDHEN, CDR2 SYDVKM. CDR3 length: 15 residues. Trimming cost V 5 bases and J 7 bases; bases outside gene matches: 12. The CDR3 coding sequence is TGTGCCAGCAGTCTAACAGGGGGCAGCCCGGGGGAGCAGTACTTC. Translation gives CASSLTGGSPGEQYF.

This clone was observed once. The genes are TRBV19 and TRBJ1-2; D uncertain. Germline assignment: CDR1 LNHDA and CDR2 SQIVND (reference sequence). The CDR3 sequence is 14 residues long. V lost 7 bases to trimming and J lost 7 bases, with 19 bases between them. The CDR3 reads CASMGGSILSGYTF. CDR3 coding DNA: TGTGCCAGTATGGGAGGATCCATACTATCTGGCTACACCTTC.

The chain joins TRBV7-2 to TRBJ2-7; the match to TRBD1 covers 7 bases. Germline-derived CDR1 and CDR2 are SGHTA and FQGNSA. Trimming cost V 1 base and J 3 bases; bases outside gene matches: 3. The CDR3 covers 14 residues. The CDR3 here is CASSLGDSLYEQYF. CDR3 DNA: TGTGCCAGCAGCTTAGGGGACAGCCTCTACGAGCAGTACTTC.

The DNA for the CDR3 is TGTGCCAGCAGCTTACTCGGACTAGCGGGCTCCTACAATGAGCAGTTCTTC. Amino acid sequence: CASSLLGLAGSYNEQFF. The chain carries TRBV7-9 and TRBJ2-1; TRBD2 agrees at 11 bases. V lost 2 bases to trimming and J lost 0 bases; unmatched junction nucleotides: 3. The CDR3 consists of 17 residues. The germline V gene has CDR1 SEHNR and CDR2 FQNEAQ (reference sequence).

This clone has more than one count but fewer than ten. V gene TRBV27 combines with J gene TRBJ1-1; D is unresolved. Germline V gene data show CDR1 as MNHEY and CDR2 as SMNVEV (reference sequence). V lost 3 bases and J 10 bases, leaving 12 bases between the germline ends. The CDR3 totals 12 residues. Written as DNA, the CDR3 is TGTGCCAGCAGTTTTGGCCAAAATGGAGCTTTCTTT. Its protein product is CASSFGQNGAFF.

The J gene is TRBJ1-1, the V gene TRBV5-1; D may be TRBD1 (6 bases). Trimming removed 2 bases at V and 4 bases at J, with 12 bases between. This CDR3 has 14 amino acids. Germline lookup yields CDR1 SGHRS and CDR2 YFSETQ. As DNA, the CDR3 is TGCGCCAGCAGCTTCAGGGGCGGGGGCACTGAAGCTTTCTTT. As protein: CASSFRGGGTEAFF.

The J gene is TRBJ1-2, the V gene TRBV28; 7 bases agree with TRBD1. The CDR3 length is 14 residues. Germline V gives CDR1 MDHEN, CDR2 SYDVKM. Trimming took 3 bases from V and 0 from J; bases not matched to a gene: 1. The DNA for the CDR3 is TGTGCCAGCAGTTTCGACAGGGCTAACTATGGCTACACCTTC. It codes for CASSFDRANYGYTF.

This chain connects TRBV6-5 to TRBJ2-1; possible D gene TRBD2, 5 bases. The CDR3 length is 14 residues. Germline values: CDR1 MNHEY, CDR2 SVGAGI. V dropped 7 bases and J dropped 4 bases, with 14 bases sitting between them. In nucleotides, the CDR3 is TGTGCCAGCACCGCTAGCCTCGGATACAATGAGCAGTTCTTC. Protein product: CASTASLGYNEQFF.

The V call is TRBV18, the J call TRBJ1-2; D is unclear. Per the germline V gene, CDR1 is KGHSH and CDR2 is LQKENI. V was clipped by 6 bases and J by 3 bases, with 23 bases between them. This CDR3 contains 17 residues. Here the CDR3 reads CASSLNGEATPHYGYTF. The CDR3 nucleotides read TGTGCCAGCTCGCTCAACGGTGAGGCCACGCCGCACTATGGCTACACCTTC. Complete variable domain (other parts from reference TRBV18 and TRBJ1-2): NAGVMQNPRHLVRRRGQEARLRCSPMKGHSHVYWYRQLPEEGLKFMVYLQKENIIDESGMPKERFSAEFPKEGPSILRIQQVVRGDSAAYFCASSLNGEATPHYGYTFGSGTRLTVV.

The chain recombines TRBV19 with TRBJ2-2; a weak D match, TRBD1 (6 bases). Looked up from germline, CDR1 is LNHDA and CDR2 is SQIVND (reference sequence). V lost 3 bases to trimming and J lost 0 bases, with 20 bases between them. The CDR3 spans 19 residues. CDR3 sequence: CASSISTGSPTANTGELFF. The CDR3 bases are TGTGCCAGTAGTATTTCGACAGGATCCCCTACCGCGAACACCGGGGAGCTGTTTTTT.

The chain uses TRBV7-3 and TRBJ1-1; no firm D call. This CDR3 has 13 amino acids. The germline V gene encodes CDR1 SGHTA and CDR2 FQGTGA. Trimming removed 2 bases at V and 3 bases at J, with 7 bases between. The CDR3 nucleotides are TGTGCCAGCAGCTTATTGAGGGACACTGAAGCTTTCTTT. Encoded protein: CASSLLRDTEAFF.

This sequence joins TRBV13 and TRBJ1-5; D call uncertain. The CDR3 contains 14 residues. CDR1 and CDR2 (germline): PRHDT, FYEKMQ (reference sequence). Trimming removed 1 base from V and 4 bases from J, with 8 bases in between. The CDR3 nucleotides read TGTGCCAGCAGCTTAGAGGCGGAGAATCAGCCCCAGCATTTT. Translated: CASSLEAENQPQHF.

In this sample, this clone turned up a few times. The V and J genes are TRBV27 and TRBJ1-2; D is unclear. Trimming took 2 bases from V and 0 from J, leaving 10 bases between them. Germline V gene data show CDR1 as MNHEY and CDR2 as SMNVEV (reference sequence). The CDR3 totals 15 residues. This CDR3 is CASSLGPGANYGYTF. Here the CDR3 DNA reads TGTGCCAGCAGTTTAGGTCCCGGTGCTAACTATGGCTACACCTTC.